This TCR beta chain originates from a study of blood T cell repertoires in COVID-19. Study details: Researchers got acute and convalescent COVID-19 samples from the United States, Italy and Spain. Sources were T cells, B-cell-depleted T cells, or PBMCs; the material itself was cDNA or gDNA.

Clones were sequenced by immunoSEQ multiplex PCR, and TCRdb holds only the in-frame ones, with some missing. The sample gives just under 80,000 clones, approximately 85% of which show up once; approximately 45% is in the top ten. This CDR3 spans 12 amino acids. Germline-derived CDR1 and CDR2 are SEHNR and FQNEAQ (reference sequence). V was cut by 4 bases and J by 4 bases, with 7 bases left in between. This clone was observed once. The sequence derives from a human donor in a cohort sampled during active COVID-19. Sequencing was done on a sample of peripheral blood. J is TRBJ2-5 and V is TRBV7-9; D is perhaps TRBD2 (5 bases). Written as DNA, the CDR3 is TGTGCCAGCAGCTACGGAGGAGAGACCCAGTACTTC. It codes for CASSYGGETQYF.